Listed below are T cell receptor beta chains from one sample, sequenced in a study of T-cell reconstitution after alpha-beta-depleted transplantation in children. TCRdb passed the PCR reads through MiXCR, listing each CDR3 protein once. The sample includes more than 400,000 distinct CDR3 sequences, roughly 43% of them seen just once. Specimen: PBMCs, collected before TCRalphabeta/CD19-depleted stem cell transplant. Every receptor here comes from a girl aged 2-10 years with aplastic anemia, due to receive a stem cell transplant. Each CDR3 is given with its conserved first and last residue. A D gene is named only where the DNA matches it firmly. The size entry is marked missing in some rows and otherwise reads once, few, many or a size class.

j_call | v_call | d_call | cdr3_length | clone_size | cdr3_aa | cdr3_nt
TRBJ2-3 | TRBV7-9 | NA | 14 | few | CASSPRGKSDTQYF | TGTGCCAGCAGCCCCAGGGGAAAGAGTGATACGCAGTATTTT
TRBJ2-7 | TRBV6-2/TRBV6-3 | TRBD2 | 15 | NA | CASSYRGGSWYEQYF | TGTGCCAGCAGTTACCGCGGCGGGAGCTGGTACGAGCAGTACTTC
TRBJ2-5 | TRBV29-1 | NA | 12 | NA | CSGYSARETQYF | TGCAGCGGATACTCCGCTCGGGAGACCCAGTACTTC
TRBJ2-1 | TRBV20-1 | TRBD2 | 17 | NA | CCARGRSSGGSYNEQFF | TGCTGTGCTAGGGGCCGATCTAGCGGGGGGTCCTACAATGAGCAGTTCTTC
TRBJ2-5 | TRBV6-2/TRBV6-3 | NA | 13 | NA | CASSYYPGRPRYF | TGTGCCAGCAGTTACTACCCAGGACGTCCTCGGTACTTC
TRBJ2-1 | TRBV5-4 | TRBD2 | 16 | many | CASSLFGLDPYNEQFF | TGTGCCAGCAGCTTATTCGGACTAGATCCCTACAATGAGCAGTTCTTC
TRBJ1-2 | TRBV7-2 | NA | 13 | many | CASSPWGNYGYTF | TGTGCCAGCAGCCCTTGGGGGAACTATGGCTACACCTTC
TRBJ1-5 | TRBV6-1 | NA | 14 | NA | CASSRGEGNQPQHF | TGTGCCAGCAGCAGGGGTGAGGGCAATCAGCCCCAGCATTTT
TRBJ2-7 | TRBV20-1 | NA | 14 | NA | CSARGDQNLYEQYF | TGCAGTGCTAGAGGGGACCAGAACCTCTACGAGCAGTACTTC
TRBJ2-2 | TRBV14 | NA | 14 | many | CASSILANTGELFF | TGTGCCAGCAGTATTCTAGCGAACACCGGGGAGCTGTTTTTT
TRBJ2-4 | TRBV4-2 | TRBD1 | 17 | NA | CASSQGRTGGVENIQYF | TGTGCCAGCAGCCAAGGCCGGACAGGGGGCGTGGAAAACATTCAGTACTTC
TRBJ2-4 | TRBV7-8 | NA | 14 | NA | CASSSELAKNIQYF | TGTGCCAGCAGCTCGGAACTAGCCAAAAACATTCAGTACTTC
TRBJ2-1 | TRBV7-2 | NA | 15 | NA | CASSLEVGGPNEQFF | TGTGCCAGCAGCTTAGAGGTGGGGGGGCCGAATGAGCAGTTCTTC
TRBJ2-1 | TRBV29-1 | NA | 15 | few | CSVGVANVRKGEQFF | TGCAGCGTTGGGGTTGCGAACGTGAGGAAGGGTGAGCAGTTCTTC
TRBJ2-3 | TRBV6-1 | TRBD2 | 18 | few | CASKDPIAGGTSGDTQYF | TGTGCCAGCAAGGACCCTATAGCGGGAGGGACGTCAGGAGATACGCAGTATTTT
TRBJ2-1 | TRBV30 | TRBD2 | 14 | NA | CAWRESGSYNEQFF | TGTGCCTGGAGGGAAAGCGGGAGTTACAATGAGCAGTTCTTC
TRBJ2-3 | TRBV20-1 | TRBD2 | 17 | few | CSAPGLAGGRETDTQYF | TGCAGTGCCCCCGGACTAGCGGGAGGGAGGGAGACAGATACGCAGTATTTT
TRBJ2-2 | TRBV19 | NA | 15 | NA | CASSRFLLSTGELFF | TGTGCCAGTAGTAGGTTTTTATTGTCCACCGGGGAGCTGTTTTTT
TRBJ2-3 | TRBV20-1 | NA | 13 | few | CSARVDPTDTQYF | TGCAGTGCTAGAGTCGATCCCACAGATACGCAGTATTTT
TRBJ1-3 | TRBV12-3/TRBV12-4 | TRBD1 | 15 | NA | CASSLPGGGGNTIYF | TGTGCCAGCAGTTTACCAGGGGGCGGTGGAAACACCATATATTTT